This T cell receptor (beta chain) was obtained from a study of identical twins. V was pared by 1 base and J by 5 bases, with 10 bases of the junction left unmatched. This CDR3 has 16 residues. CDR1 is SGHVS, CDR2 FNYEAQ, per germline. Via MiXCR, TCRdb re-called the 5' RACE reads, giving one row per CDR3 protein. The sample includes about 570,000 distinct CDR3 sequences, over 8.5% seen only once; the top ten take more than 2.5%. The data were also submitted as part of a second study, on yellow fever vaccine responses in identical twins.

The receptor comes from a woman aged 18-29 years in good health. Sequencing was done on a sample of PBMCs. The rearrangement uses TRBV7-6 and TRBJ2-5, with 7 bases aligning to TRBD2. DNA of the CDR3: TGTGCCAGCAGCTTAGGACAGCGTATTAGCGGGGAGACCCAGTACTTC. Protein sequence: CASSLGQRISGETQYF.